The rows below give T cell receptor beta chains drawn from one sample of a study of OX40 agonist ivuxolimab in advanced cancers. Assay used: immunoSEQ multiplex PCR; TCRdb lists only in-frame clones, some missing. This sample has 50,000 to 60,000 clones; roughly 90% occur once, and the top ten carry 6.5% to 7.5%. Here the sequenced sample was CD4+ or CD8+ T cells sorted from blood, taken in a trial of the OX40 agonist ivuxolimab. The receptor set was obtained from an adult with an advanced solid tumor such as melanoma, head and neck, liver or kidney cancer. The CDR3 runs from the conserved cysteine through the conserved F or W. Each record gives: clone size, D gene, J gene, V gene, CDR3 length, CDR3 protein, CDR3 DNA. The D gene is left open where the match is weak. A row's size may be missing; if present it is once, few, many or a size class.

clone_size: .
d_call: .
j_call: TRBJ2-3
v_call: TRBV11-2
cdr3_length: 14
cdr3_aa: CASSPWTSTDTQYF
cdr3_nt: TGTGCCAGCAGCCCGTGGACTAGCACAGATACGCAGTATTTT

clone_size: .
d_call: .
j_call: TRBJ1-2
v_call: TRBV18
cdr3_length: 15
cdr3_aa: CASSPPSKKDYGYTF
cdr3_nt: TGTGCCAGCTCACCACCCTCCAAGAAAGACTATGGCTACACCTTC

clone_size: .
d_call: .
j_call: TRBJ1-1
v_call: TRBV5-1
cdr3_length: 15
cdr3_aa: CASSSGGDMNTEAFF
cdr3_nt: TGCGCCAGCAGCTCCGGGGGGGATATGAACACTGAAGCTTTCTTT

clone_size: few
d_call: TRBD2
j_call: TRBJ2-1
v_call: TRBV4-1
cdr3_length: 17
cdr3_aa: CASSQGPGLVVAHEQFF
cdr3_nt: TGCGCCAGCAGCCAAGGCCCGGGACTAGTTGTAGCCCATGAGCAGTTCTTC

clone_size: .
d_call: TRBD1
j_call: TRBJ2-7
v_call: TRBV15
cdr3_length: 17
cdr3_aa: CATSGITGTGIPYEQYF
cdr3_nt: TGTGCCACCAGCGGAATAACCGGGACAGGGATTCCCTACGAGCAGTACTTC

clone_size: once
d_call: TRBD2
j_call: TRBJ2-1
v_call: TRBV11-2
cdr3_length: 15
cdr3_aa: CASSPQGGTSGRPFF
cdr3_nt: TGTGCCAGCAGCCCCCAGGGAGGGACTAGCGGGAGACCGTTCTTC

clone_size: .
d_call: .
j_call: TRBJ1-3
v_call: TRBV5-8
cdr3_length: 15
cdr3_aa: CASSLVGRSGNTIYF
cdr3_nt: TGTGCCAGCAGCTTGGTTGGGCGCTCTGGAAACACCATATATTTT

clone_size: .
d_call: TRBD1
j_call: TRBJ2-2
v_call: TRBV29-1
cdr3_length: 14
cdr3_aa: CSTAGQGNTGELFF
cdr3_nt: TGCAGCACCGCCGGACAGGGGAACACCGGGGAGCTGTTTTTT

clone_size: .
d_call: .
j_call: TRBJ2-4
v_call: TRBV10-1
cdr3_length: 15
cdr3_aa: CASSETPGYGSIQYF
cdr3_nt: TGCGCCAGCAGTGAAACCCCAGGGTATGGGTCCATTCAGTACTTC

clone_size: .
d_call: TRBD1
j_call: TRBJ2-5
v_call: TRBV30
cdr3_length: 15
cdr3_aa: CAWGLTGTGRETQYF
cdr3_nt: TGTGCCTGGGGGTTAACCGGGACAGGGAGGGAGACCCAGTACTTC

clone_size: once
d_call: TRBD2
j_call: TRBJ2-7
v_call: TRBV19
cdr3_length: 15
cdr3_aa: CASSIAGLEGSEQYF
cdr3_nt: TGTGCCAGTAGTATAGCGGGACTAGAGGGATCCGAGCAGTACTTC

clone_size: .
d_call: TRBD1
j_call: TRBJ1-6
v_call: TRBV27
cdr3_length: 16
cdr3_aa: CASSFSSGQDQSPLHF
cdr3_nt: TGTGCCAGCAGTTTTTCGTCGGGACAGGATCAGTCACCCCTCCACTTT

clone_size: .
d_call: .
j_call: TRBJ1-1
v_call: TRBV7-9
cdr3_length: 15
cdr3_aa: CASSSTGFAGTEAFF
cdr3_nt: TGTGCCAGCAGCTCCACGGGATTCGCAGGCACTGAAGCTTTCTTT

clone_size: .
d_call: .
j_call: TRBJ2-6
v_call: TRBV2
cdr3_length: 14
cdr3_aa: CASIQDSGANVLTF
cdr3_nt: TGTGCCAGCATCCAGGACTCTGGGGCCAACGTCCTGACTTTC

clone_size: .
d_call: .
j_call: TRBJ2-3
v_call: TRBV5-5
cdr3_length: 15
cdr3_aa: CASSRTQGGADTQYF
cdr3_nt: TGTGCCAGCAGCCGCACCCAGGGCGGGGCAGATACGCAGTATTTT

clone_size: .
d_call: .
j_call: TRBJ2-7
v_call: TRBV5-1
cdr3_length: 14
cdr3_aa: CASSLEAEGYEQYF
cdr3_nt: TGCGCCAGCAGCTTGGAGGCGGAAGGGTACGAGCAGTACTTC

clone_size: .
d_call: .
j_call: TRBJ2-1
v_call: TRBV19
cdr3_length: 14
cdr3_aa: CASRQGIGDNEQFF
cdr3_nt: TGTGCCAGTAGGCAGGGGATTGGCGACAATGAGCAGTTCTTC